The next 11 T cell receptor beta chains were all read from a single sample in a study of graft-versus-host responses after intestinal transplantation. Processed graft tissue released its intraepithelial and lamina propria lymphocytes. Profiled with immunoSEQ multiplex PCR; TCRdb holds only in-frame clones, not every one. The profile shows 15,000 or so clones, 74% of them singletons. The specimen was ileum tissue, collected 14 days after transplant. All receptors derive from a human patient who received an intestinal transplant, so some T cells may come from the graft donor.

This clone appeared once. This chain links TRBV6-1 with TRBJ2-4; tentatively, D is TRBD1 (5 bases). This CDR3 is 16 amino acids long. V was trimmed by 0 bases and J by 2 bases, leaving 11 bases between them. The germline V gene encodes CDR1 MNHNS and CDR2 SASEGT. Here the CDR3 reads CASSEARQMTKNIQYF. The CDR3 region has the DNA TGTGCCAGCAGTGAAGCCAGACAGATGACCAAAAACATTCAGTACTTC.

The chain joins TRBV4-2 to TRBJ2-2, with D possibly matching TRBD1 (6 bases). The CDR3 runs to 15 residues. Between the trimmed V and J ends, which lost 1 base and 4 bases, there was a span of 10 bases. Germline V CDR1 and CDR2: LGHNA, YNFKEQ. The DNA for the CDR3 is TGTGCCAGCAGCCAAGCCCAGGGGTTCACCGGGGAGCTGTTTTTT. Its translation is CASSQAQGFTGELFF.

The CDR3 loop reads CASTALSGVSYEQYF. CDR3 bases: TGTGCCAGCACGGCCCTATCAGGGGTGAGCTACGAGCAGTACTTC. The V and J genes are TRBV2 and TRBJ2-7; tentative D call: TRBD1 (6 bases). V was shortened by 7 bases and J by 3 bases, with 19 bases between the two germline ends. The CDR3 length is 15 residues. Germline V gene sequence: CDR1 SNHLY, CDR2 FYNNEI.

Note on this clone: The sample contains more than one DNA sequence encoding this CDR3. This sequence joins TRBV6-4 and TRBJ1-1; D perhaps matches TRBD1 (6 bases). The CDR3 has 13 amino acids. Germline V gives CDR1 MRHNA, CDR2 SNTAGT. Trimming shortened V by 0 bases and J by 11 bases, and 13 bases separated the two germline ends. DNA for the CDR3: TGTGCCAGCAGTGACTCGCGGGGGGCAAGGGCTTTCTTT. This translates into CASSDSRGARAFF.

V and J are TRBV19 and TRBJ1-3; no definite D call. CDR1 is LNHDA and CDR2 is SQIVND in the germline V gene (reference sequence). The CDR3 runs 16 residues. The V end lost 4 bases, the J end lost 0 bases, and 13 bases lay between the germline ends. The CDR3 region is CASSTLSTYSGNTIYF. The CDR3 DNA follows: TGTGCCAGTAGTACTTTATCGACCTACTCTGGAAACACCATATATTTT.

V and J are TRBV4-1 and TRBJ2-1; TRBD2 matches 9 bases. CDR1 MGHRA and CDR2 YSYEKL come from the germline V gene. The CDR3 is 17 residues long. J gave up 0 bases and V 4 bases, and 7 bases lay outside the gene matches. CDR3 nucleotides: TGCGCCAGCAGCCCGATTTATAGCGGGAGCTCCTACAATGAGCAGTTCTTC. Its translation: CASSPIYSGSSYNEQFF.

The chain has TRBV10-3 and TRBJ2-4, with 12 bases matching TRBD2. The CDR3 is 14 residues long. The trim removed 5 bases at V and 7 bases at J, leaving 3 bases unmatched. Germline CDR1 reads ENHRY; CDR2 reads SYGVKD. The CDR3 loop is CAISHGLAGNIQYF. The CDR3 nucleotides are TGTGCCATCAGTCATGGACTAGCGGGGAACATTCAGTACTTC.

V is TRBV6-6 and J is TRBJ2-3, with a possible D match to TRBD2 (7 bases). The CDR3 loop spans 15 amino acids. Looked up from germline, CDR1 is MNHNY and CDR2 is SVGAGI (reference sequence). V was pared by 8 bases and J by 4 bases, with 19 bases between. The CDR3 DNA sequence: TGTGCCAGCCGACATGTGGCGGGGGCTGCAGATACGCAGTATTTT. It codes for CASRHVAGAADTQYF.

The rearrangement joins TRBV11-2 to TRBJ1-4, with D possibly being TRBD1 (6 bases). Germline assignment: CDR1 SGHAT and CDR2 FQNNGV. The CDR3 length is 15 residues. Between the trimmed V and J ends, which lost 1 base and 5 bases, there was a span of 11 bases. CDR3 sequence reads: CASSLVGGGNEKLFF. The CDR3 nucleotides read TGTGCCAGCAGCTTAGTTGGAGGGGGGAATGAAAAACTGTTTTTT.

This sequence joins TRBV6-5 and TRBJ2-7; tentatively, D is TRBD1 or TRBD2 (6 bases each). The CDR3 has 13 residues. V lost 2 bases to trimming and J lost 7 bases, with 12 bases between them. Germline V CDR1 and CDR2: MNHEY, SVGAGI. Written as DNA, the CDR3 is TGTGCCAGCAGTTACGAACAGGGAGGAGAGCAGTACTTC. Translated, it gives CASSYEQGGEQYF.

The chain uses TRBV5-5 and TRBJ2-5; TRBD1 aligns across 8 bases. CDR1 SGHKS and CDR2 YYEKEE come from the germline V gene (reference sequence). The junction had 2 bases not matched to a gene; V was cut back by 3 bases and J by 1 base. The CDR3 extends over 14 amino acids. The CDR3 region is CASSWDRSQETQYF. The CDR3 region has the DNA TGTGCCAGCAGCTGGGACAGGTCCCAAGAGACCCAGTACTTC. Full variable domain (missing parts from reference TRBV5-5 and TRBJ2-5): DAGVTQSPTHLIKTRGQQVTLRCSPISGHKSVSWYQQVLGQGPQFIFQYYEKEERGRGNFPDRFSARQFPNYSSELNVNALLLGDSALYLCASSWDRSQETQYFGPGTRLLVL.